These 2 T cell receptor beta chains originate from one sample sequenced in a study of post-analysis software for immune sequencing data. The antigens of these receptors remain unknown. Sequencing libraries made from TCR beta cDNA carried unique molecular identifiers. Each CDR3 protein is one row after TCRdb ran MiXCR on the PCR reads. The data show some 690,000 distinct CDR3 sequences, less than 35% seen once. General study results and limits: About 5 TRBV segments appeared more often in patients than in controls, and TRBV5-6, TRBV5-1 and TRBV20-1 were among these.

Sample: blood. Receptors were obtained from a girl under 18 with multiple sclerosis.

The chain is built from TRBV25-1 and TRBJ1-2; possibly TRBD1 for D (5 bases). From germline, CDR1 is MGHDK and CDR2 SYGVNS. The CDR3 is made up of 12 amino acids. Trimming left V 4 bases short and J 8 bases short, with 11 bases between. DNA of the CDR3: TGTGCCAGCAGTGCCCCAGGGAAAGGCTACACCTTC. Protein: CASSAPGKGYTF.

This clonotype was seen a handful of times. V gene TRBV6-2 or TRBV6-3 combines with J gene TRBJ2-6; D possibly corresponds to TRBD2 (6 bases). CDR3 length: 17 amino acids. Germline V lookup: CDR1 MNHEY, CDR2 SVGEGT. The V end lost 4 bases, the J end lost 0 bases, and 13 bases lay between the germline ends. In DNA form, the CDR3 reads TGTGCCAGCAGTTCCGGGACTGGCCTCTCTGGGGCCAACGTCCTGACTTTC. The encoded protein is CASSSGTGLSGANVLTF.